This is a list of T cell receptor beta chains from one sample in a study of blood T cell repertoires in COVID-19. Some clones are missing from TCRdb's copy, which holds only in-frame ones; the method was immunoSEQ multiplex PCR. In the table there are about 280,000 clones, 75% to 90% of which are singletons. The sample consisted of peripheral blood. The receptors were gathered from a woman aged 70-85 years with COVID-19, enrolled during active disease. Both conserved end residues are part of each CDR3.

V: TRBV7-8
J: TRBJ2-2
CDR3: CASSFSTGTSGTGELFF

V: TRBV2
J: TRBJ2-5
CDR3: CASRQAFQETQYF

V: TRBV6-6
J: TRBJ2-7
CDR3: CASSKGQLYEQYF

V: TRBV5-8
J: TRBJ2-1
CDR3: CASSLGKSSYNEQFF

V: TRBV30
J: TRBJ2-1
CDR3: CAWSASSYNEQFF

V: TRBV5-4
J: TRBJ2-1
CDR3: CASSLGGGVVNEQFF

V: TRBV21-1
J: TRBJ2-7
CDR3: CASRAPEGPYEQYF

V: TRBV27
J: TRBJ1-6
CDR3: CASSLGFRQGYNSPLHF

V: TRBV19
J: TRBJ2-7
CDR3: CASSWTSGGGPYEQYF

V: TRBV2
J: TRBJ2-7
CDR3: CASSPGTGVEQYF

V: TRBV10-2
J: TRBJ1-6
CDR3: CASSEAGQKNSPLHF

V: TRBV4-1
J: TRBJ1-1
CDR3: CASSQDGVLRGTEAFF

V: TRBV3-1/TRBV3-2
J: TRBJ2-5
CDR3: CASSRFGPTECQETQYF

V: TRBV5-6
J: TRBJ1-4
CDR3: CASSRAGTANEKLFF

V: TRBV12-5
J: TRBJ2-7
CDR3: CASGPFGRSEQYF

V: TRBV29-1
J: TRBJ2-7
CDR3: CSVVGQGMSEQYF

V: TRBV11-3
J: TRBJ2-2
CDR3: CASSLVGTGKGELFF

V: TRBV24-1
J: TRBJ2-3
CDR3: CATGHLSTDTQYF

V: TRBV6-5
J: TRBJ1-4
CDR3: CASSHILREKLFF

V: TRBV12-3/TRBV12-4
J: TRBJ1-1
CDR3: CASRLGTEAFF

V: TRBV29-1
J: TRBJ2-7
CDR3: CSVHLWGGKGYEQYF

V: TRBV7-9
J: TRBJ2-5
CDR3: CASSRRDRYQETQYF

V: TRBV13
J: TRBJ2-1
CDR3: CASSSQRGGRSEQFF

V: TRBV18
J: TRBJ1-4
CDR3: CASSRGGFNEKLFF

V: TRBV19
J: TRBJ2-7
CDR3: CASSIYTGTALYEQYF

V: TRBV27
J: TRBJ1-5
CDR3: CASSLAVNQPQHF

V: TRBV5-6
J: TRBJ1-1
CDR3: CASSLLAMNTEAFF

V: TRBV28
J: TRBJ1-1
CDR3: CASSLLTGGNTEAFF

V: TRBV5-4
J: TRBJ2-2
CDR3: CASEKRTGSNTGELFF

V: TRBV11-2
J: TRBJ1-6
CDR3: CASSPEGQGDSPLHF

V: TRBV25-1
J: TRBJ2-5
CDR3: CASSEGRTSLKPGETQYF

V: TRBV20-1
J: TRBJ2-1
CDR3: CSTSSDEQFF

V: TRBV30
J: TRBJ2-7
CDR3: CAWSPGQGAYEQYF

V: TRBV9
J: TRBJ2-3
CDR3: CASSVSGSTDTQYF

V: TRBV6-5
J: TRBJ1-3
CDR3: CANSQGAGNTIYF